Below are 16 T cell receptor beta chains sequenced from a single sample in a study of T cell repertoires and HLA-DP antigens. No antigen is known for these receptors. Measured with immunoSEQ multiplex PCR; TCRdb has only the in-frame clones, and not every one. Altogether about 120,000 clones are present, 90% to 95% being singletons, with the ten largest covering under 0.35%. Sequencing input: CD4+ T cells from PBMCs. All receptors come from a woman aged 18-35 years in good health and CMV-seronegative.

The rearrangement joins TRBV4-2 to TRBJ1-1, with D possibly matching TRBD1 (5 bases). This CDR3 is 17 amino acids long. The germline gives CDR1 LGHNA, CDR2 YNFKEQ. V was pared by 4 bases and J by 3 bases, with 21 bases between. CDR3 bases: TGTGCCAGCAGCCCAGTACTGAGCATCGCGGGGGACACTGAAGCTTTCTTT. Translated: CASSPVLSIAGDTEAFF.

As to this clone: Other DNA sequences from this sample encode an identical CDR3 as well. This sequence joins TRBV27 and TRBJ1-1, with D possibly being TRBD1 (6 bases). The CDR3 totals 13 residues. CDR1 MNHEY and CDR2 SMNVEV come from the germline V gene (reference sequence). Trimming removed 4 bases at V and 5 bases at J, with 11 bases between. The CDR3 DNA follows: TGTGCCAGCAGTTATCAGGGGAGGACTGAAGCTTTCTTT. It specifies CASSYQGRTEAFF.

The rearrangement uses TRBV6-6 and TRBJ2-3, with TRBD2 matching over 7 bases. Germline V lookup: CDR1 MNHNY, CDR2 SVGAGI (reference sequence). Trimming at V came to 5 bases and at J to 4 bases, leaving 9 bases not matched to a gene. The CDR3 length is 15 residues. The chain's CDR3 is CASSKGLPGADTQYF. CDR3 nucleotides: TGTGCCAGCAGTAAGGGACTACCGGGGGCAGATACGCAGTATTTT.

There are a few counts of this clone. The chain uses TRBV7-8 and TRBJ1-4, with 9 positions matching TRBD1. The germline gives CDR1 SGHVS, CDR2 FQNEAQ. After removal of 5 bases from V and 0 bases from J, the junction contained 4 bases not matched to a gene. CDR3 length: 16 residues. CDR3 sequence reads: CASSRQGGSTNEKLFF. CDR3 sequence (DNA): TGTGCCAGCAGCAGACAGGGGGGATCAACTAATGAAAAACTGTTTTTT.

The V call is TRBV28, the J call TRBJ2-5; 11 bases fit TRBD2. Germline V CDR1 and CDR2: MDHEN, SYDVKM. V shed 5 bases, J shed 5 bases, and the junction held 7 bases outside the gene matches. This CDR3 has 15 amino acids. CDR3 sequence: CASSPLAGEVETQYF. Written as DNA, the CDR3 is TGTGCCAGCAGTCCACTAGCGGGAGAGGTTGAGACCCAGTACTTC.

V is TRBV19 and J is TRBJ1-3, with unresolved D. CDR1 and CDR2 from the germline V gene are LNHDA and SQIVND (reference sequence). Trimming removed 3 bases at V and 2 bases at J, with 14 bases between. The CDR3 length is 16 residues. CDR3 coding DNA: TGTGCCAGTAGTATTGAAGGACCGGGCACTGGAAACACCATATATTTT. Translation: CASSIEGPGTGNTIYF.

Within the sample, this clone is medium-sized. Other DNA sequences within the sample encode an identical CDR3. The chain carries TRBV7-9 and TRBJ2-7, with 10 bases matching TRBD2. From germline, CDR1 is SEHNR and CDR2 FQNEAQ (reference sequence). The junction had 6 bases not matched to a gene; V was cut back by 1 base and J by 3 bases. The CDR3 contains 16 residues. Here the CDR3 DNA reads TGTGCCAGCAGCTTAGGCGCTAGCGGGGGTAGCTACGAGCAGTACGTC. Translation: CASSLGASGGSYEQYV.

The V call is TRBV21-1, the J call TRBJ2-3; the table's D call TRBD2 went unverified against the DNA. TRBV21-1 is annotated as a pseudogene. The CDR3 loop spans 20 amino acids. Here the CDR3 DNA reads TGTGCCAGCAGCACTCCGAGAGGGCTAGCGGGGGGAACTAGCACAGATACGCAGTATTTT. Translation: CASSTPRGLAGGTSTDTQYF.

The rearrangement links TRBV11-1 to TRBJ2-3; D remains ambiguous. Trimming took off 2 bases at V and 5 bases at J, with 14 bases between the two ends. The germline gives CDR1 SGHAT, CDR2 FQDESV (reference sequence). The CDR3 contains 15 residues. The CDR3 DNA reads as TGTGCCAGCAGCTTAAGCGACAACCCGGTAGATACGCAGTATTTT. As protein: CASSLSDNPVDTQYF.

The chain has TRBV7-9 and TRBJ1-2; 7 bases match TRBD1. CDR3 length: 13 amino acids. Losses at the gene ends were 2 bases for V and 8 bases for J; bases not matched to a gene: 5. Germline V gene lookup returns CDR1 SEHNR and CDR2 FQNEAQ (reference sequence). The CDR3 spells CASSLRGLGGYTF. The CDR3 nucleotides are TGTGCCAGCAGCTTAAGGGGGCTGGGAGGCTACACCTTC.

V is TRBV18 and J is TRBJ1-1; possibly TRBD1 for D (6 bases). Germline V gene data show CDR1 as KGHSH and CDR2 as LQKENI. Trimming took off 9 bases at V and 5 bases at J, with 19 bases between the two ends. The CDR3 has 14 residues. Here the CDR3 reads CASSLGGGVTEAFF. As DNA, the CDR3 is TGTGCCAGTTCCCTAGGGGGAGGCGTAACTGAAGCTTTCTTT.

This sequence joins TRBV7-9 and TRBJ1-4; weak D call: TRBD1 (5 bases). Germline assignment: CDR1 SEHNR and CDR2 FQNEAQ (reference sequence). Trimming cost V 4 bases and J 7 bases, with 16 bases left between them. This CDR3 spans 15 amino acids. The CDR3 sequence: CASSYDPGVGEKLFF. CDR3 bases: TGTGCCAGCAGCTACGACCCGGGGGTGGGTGAAAAACTGTTTTTT. The variable domain in full, completed from reference TRBV7-9 and TRBJ1-4, reads DTGVSQNPRHKITKRGQNVTFRCDPISEHNRLYWYRQTLGQGPEFLTYFQNEAQLEKSRLLSDRFSAERPKGSFSTLEIQRTEQGDSAMYLCASSYDPGVGEKLFFGSGTQLSVL.

V gene TRBV9 combines with J gene TRBJ2-5; 8 positions agree with TRBD1. This CDR3 region has 16 residues. Germline assignment: CDR1 SGDLS and CDR2 YYNGEE. V trimming: 4 bases; J trimming: 5 bases; junction bases outside the gene matches: 13. The CDR3 DNA sequence: TGTGCCAGCAGCCCACGACAGGGGTTTAGGATTGAGACCCAGTACTTC. Translating it yields CASSPRQGFRIETQYF.

This chain links TRBV4-2 with TRBJ1-2; TRBD1 matches at 8 bases. This CDR3 spans 15 amino acids. Trimming removed 1 base from V and 8 bases from J; junction bases left unmatched: 9. CDR1 LGHNA and CDR2 YNFKEQ come from the germline V gene. The CDR3 here is CASSQGPQGALGYTF. CDR3 sequence (DNA): TGTGCCAGCAGCCAAGGTCCTCAGGGGGCGTTAGGCTACACCTTC.

The rearrangement uses TRBV5-4 and TRBJ1-1; no firm D call. V lost 0 bases to trimming and J lost 1 base, with 4 bases between them. Germline loops: CDR1 SGHNT, CDR2 YYREEE (reference sequence). This CDR3 contains 13 residues. The DNA for the CDR3 is TGTGCCAGCAGCTTGGACAGGAACACTGAAGCTTTCTTT. Encoded protein: CASSLDRNTEAFF.

The V call is TRBV7-2, the J call TRBJ1-1; D gene unclear. This CDR3 is built from 14 residues. Germline loops: CDR1 SGHTA, CDR2 FQGNSA. Trimming shortened V by 2 bases and J by 5 bases, and 12 bases separated the two germline ends. The CDR3 sequence is CASSLLVGSTEAFF. The CDR3 DNA is TGTGCCAGCAGCTTACTCGTAGGGAGTACTGAAGCTTTCTTT.